This TCR beta chain was sequenced for a study of CXCR3-negative and CXCR3-positive naive CD8 T cells. cDNA libraries for TRB were generated by 5' RACE incorporating UMI labels. TCRdb re-called the 5' RACE reads and catalogs CDR3 proteins one per entry, DNA excluded. With more than 50,000 distinct CDR3 sequences in the sample, the ten largest clones hold roughly 0.42%. This CDR3 is 14 amino acids long. Germline lookup yields CDR1 SGHTA and CDR2 FQGNSA. Comments on this clonotype: As yet, its antigen is unknown.

Overall study findings and caveats: Naive CXCR3-negative and CXCR3-positive cells had similar TRBV-TRBJ usage; memory differed. Naive subsets expressed similar surface CD5; TRB CDR3 features served to infer TCR strength. CXCR3-positive naive cells had more hydrophobic TRB CDR3s than CXCR3-negative naive cells. Whereas both naive subsets had comparably high diversity, memory CD8+ cells had much lower diversity.

This TCR came from a human donor in good health. Some clones in this sample may be carry-over from other donors' samples. This chain connects TRBV7-2 to TRBJ2-1. Sequencing input: naive CXCR3- CD8+ T cells from blood. The subset was: CD45RO-CCR7+CD27+CD95- naive CD8+ T cells lacking CXCR3 (TNR3-). The CDR3 loop is CASSFELGYNEQFF.